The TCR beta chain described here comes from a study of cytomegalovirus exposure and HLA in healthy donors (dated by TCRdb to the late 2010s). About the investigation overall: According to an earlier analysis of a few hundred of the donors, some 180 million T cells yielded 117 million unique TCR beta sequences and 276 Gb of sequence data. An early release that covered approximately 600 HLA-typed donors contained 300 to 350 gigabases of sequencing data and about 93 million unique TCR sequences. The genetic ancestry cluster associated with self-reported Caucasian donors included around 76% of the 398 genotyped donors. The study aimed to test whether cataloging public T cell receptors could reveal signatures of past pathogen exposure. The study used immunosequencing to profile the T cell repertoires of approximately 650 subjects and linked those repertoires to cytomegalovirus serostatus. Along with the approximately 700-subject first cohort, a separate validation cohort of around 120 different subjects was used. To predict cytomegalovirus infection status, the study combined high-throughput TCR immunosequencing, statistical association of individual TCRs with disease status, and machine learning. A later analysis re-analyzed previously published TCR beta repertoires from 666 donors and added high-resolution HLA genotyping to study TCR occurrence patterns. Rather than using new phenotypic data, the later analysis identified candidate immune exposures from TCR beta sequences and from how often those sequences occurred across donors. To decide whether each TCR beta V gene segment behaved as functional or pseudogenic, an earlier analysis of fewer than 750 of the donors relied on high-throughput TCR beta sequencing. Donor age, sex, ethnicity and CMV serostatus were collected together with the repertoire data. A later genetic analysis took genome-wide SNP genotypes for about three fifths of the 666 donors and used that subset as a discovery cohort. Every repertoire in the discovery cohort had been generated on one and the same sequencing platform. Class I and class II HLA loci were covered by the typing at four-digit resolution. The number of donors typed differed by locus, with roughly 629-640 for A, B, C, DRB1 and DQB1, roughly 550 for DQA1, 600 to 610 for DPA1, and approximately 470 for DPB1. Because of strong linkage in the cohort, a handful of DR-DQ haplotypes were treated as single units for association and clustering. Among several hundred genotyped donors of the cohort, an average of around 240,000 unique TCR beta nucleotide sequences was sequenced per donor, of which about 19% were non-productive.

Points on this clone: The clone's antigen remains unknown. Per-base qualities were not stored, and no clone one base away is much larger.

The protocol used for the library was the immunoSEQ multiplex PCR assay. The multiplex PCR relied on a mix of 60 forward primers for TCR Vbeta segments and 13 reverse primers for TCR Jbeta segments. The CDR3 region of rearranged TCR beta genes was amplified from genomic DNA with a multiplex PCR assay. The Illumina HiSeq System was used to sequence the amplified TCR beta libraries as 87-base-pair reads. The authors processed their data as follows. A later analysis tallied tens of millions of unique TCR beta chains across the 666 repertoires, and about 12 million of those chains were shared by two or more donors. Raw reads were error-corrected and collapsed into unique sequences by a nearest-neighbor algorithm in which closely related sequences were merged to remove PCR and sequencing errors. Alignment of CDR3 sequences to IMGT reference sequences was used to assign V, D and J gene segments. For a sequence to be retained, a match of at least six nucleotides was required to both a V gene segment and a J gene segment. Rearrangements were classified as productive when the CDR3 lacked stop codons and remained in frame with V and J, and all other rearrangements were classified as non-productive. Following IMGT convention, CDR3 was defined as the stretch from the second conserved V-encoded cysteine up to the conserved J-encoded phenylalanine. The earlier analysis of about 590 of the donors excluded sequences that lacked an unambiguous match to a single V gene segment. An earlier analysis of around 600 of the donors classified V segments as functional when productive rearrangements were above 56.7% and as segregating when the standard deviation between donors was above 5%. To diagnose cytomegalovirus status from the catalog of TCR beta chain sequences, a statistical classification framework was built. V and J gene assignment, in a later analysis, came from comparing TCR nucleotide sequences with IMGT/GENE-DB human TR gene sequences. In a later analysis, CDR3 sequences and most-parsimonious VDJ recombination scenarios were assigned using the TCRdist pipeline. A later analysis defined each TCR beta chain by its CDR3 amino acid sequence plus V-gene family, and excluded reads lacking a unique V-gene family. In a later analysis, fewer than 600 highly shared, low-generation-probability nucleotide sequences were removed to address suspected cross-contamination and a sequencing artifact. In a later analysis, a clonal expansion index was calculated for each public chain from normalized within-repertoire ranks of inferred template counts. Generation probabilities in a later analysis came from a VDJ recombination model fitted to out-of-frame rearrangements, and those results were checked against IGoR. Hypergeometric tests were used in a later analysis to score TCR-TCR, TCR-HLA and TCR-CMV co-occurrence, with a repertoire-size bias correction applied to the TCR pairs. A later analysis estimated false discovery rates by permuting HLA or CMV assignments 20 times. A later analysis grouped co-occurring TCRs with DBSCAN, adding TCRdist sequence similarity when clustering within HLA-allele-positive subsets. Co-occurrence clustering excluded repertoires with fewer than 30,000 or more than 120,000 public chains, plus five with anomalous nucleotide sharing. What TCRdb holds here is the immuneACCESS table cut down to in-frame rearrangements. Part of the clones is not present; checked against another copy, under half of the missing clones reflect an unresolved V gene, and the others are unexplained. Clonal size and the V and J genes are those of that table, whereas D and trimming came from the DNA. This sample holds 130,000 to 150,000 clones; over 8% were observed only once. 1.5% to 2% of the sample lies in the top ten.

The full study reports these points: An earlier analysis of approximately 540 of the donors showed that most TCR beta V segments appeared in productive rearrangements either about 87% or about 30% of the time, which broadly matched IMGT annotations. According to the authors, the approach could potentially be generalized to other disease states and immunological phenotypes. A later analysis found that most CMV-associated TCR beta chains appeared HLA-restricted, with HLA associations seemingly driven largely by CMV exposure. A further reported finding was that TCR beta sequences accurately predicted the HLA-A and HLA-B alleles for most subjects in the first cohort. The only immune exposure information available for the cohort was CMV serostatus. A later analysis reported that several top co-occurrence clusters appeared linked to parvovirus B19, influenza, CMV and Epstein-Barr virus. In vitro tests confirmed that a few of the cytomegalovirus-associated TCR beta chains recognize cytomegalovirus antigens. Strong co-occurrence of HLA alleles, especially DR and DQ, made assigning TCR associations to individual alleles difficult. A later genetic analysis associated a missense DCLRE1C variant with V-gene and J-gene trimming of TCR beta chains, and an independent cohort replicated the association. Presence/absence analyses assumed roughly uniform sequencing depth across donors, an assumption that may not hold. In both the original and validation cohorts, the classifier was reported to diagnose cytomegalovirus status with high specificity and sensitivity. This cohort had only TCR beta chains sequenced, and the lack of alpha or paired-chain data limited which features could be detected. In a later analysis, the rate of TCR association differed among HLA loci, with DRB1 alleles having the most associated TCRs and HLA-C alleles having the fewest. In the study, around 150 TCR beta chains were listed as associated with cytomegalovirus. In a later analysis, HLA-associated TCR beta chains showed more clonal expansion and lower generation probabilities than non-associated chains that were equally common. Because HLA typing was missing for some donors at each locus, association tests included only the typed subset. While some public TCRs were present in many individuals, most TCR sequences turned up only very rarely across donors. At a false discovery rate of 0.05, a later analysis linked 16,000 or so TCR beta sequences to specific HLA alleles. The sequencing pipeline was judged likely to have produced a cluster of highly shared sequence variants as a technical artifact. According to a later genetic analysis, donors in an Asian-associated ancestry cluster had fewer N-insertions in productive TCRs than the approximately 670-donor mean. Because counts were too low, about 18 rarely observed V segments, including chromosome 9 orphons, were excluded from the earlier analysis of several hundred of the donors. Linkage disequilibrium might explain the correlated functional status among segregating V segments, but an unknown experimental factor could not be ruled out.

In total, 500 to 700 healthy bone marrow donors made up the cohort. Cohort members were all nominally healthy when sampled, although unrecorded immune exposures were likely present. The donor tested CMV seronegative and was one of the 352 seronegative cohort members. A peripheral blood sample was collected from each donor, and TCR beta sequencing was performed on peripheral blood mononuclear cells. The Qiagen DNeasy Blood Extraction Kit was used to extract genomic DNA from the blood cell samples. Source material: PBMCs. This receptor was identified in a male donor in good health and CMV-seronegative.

CDR3 protein: CASSLGLGDRGFGYTF. The nucleotide sequence reads as follows: TGTGCCAGCAGCTTAGGGCTCGGGGACAGGGGTTTTGGCTACACCTTC. The receptor chain draws on TRBV7-2 and TRBJ1-2; 10 bases in the junction line up with TRBD1. The germline V gene gives CDR1 as SGHTA and CDR2 as FQGNSA. The CDR3 runs 16 amino acids, cysteine and phenylalanine included. The kept DNA is CDR3 alone, 48 bases in frame from the first base. Clipping removes 1 base from V and 7 bases from J, with 9 as the unmatched junction base count.